This T cell receptor (beta chain) was captured in a study of T-cell memory formation after mild COVID-19. Study conclusions and caveats: Memory cells collected pre-infection included some clones that later responded, suggesting cross-reactive memory joined. Chiefly within CM and EM were the contracting CD4+ clones; CD8+ ones were within EMRA. From day 15 to 85, contracting clones were balanced between CD4 and CD8, whereas later expanders leaned toward CD4+.

On this clonotype itself: The antigen remains undetermined.

The authors produced TCR alpha and TCR beta cDNA libraries with sample barcodes and UMIs by 5'RACE using constant-segment primers. TCRdb analysed the 5' RACE reads with MiXCR anew, one entry per CDR3 protein. The profile shows about 350,000 distinct CDR3 sequences, roughly 15% of them singletons. The CDR3 extends over 12 amino acids. Trimming shortened V by 7 bases and J by 7 bases, and 13 bases separated the two germline ends. The sequence came from a man aged 18-30 years who had mild COVID-19 (a few samples of this study predate the infection). Cell type and time point are not known. Sequencing was performed on PBMCs or a T cell subset sorted from them (not recorded which). V is TRBV12-3 or TRBV12-4 and J is TRBJ1-2; possible D gene TRBD1, 6 bases. CDR3 nucleotides: TGTGCCAGCACCTTACTCAGGGGTGGCTACACCTTC. Protein product: CASTLLRGGYTF.